A selection of T cell receptor beta chains follows, all from one sample in a study of T cells after yellow fever vaccination. Each CDR3 protein gets one entry after TCRdb re-called the 5' RACE reads with MiXCR. The sample shows around 600,000 distinct CDR3 sequences, over 9% of them seen only once. Sequences were derived from PBMCs, sampled on the day of the yellow fever booster vaccination. The origin of the receptors is a man aged 25 to 40 who received the YFV17D yellow fever vaccine. CDR3s leave out the opening cysteine and the closing phenylalanine or tryptophan. Fields, in order: CDR3 protein, V gene, J gene.

CDR3aa: ATGLAGPYEQY
v_gene: TRBV19
j_gene: TRBJ2-7

CDR3aa: AISAGRAYTDTQY
v_gene: TRBV10-3
j_gene: TRBJ2-3

CDR3aa: SARAAVGPTTSDTQY
v_gene: TRBV20-1
j_gene: TRBJ2-3

CDR3aa: ASSSTVSVSETQY
v_gene: TRBV18
j_gene: TRBJ2-5

CDR3aa: ASSNSQGAGQF
v_gene: TRBV6-1
j_gene: TRBJ2-1

CDR3aa: ASSLSREKLF
v_gene: TRBV5-1
j_gene: TRBJ1-4

CDR3aa: ATRSERNTNTGELF
v_gene: TRBV3-1
j_gene: TRBJ2-2

CDR3aa: ASSLDGRLDTQY
v_gene: TRBV5-1
j_gene: TRBJ2-3

CDR3aa: SVAGGITGELF
v_gene: TRBV29-1
j_gene: TRBJ2-2

CDR3aa: ASSLWGFQY
v_gene: TRBV28
j_gene: TRBJ2-4

CDR3aa: ASSILAGGGREQY
v_gene: TRBV19
j_gene: TRBJ2-7

CDR3aa: ASSFRDLLGGTQY
v_gene: TRBV12-3/TRBV12-4
j_gene: TRBJ2-5

CDR3aa: ASSVEGEPNEKLF
v_gene: TRBV9
j_gene: TRBJ1-4

CDR3aa: SASHRKLNTEAF
v_gene: TRBV20-1
j_gene: TRBJ1-1

CDR3aa: ASSVEWAGGYT
v_gene: TRBV9
j_gene: TRBJ1-2

CDR3aa: ASSPRQADTQY
v_gene: TRBV18
j_gene: TRBJ2-3

CDR3aa: SVGSPSGRAIYEQY
v_gene: TRBV29-1
j_gene: TRBJ2-7

CDR3aa: ATSSPWARGGDEQF
v_gene: TRBV15
j_gene: TRBJ2-1

CDR3aa: ASSHGLDSGNTIY
v_gene: TRBV4-2
j_gene: TRBJ1-3

CDR3aa: APLRACPLYEQY
v_gene: TRBV12-3/TRBV12-4
j_gene: TRBJ2-7

CDR3aa: ASSPLRKGYEQY
v_gene: TRBV5-1
j_gene: TRBJ2-7

CDR3aa: ATSEGAGQPQH
v_gene: TRBV24-1
j_gene: TRBJ1-5

CDR3aa: SARGADSTDTQY
v_gene: TRBV20-1
j_gene: TRBJ2-3

CDR3aa: ASRPLRFHNEQF
v_gene: TRBV11-2
j_gene: TRBJ2-1

CDR3aa: ASSPGWGGNIQY
v_gene: TRBV4-1
j_gene: TRBJ2-4

CDR3aa: ASSQDWGAHQPQH
v_gene: TRBV4-3
j_gene: TRBJ1-5

CDR3aa: SARRAGVGAGFYEQY
v_gene: TRBV20-1
j_gene: TRBJ2-7

CDR3aa: SVEGPRAGANGELF
v_gene: TRBV29-1
j_gene: TRBJ2-2

CDR3aa: SGRWGGSKNIQY
v_gene: TRBV20-1
j_gene: TRBJ2-4

CDR3aa: SVEDLTVGSAGTAEETQY
v_gene: TRBV29-1
j_gene: TRBJ2-5

CDR3aa: ASSLVRGADQETQY
v_gene: TRBV5-1
j_gene: TRBJ2-5

CDR3aa: ASSQGPAYEQY
v_gene: TRBV4-3
j_gene: TRBJ2-7

CDR3aa: ASSPMGGELF
v_gene: TRBV19
j_gene: TRBJ2-2

CDR3aa: ASSVAPALGEQY
v_gene: TRBV9
j_gene: TRBJ2-7

CDR3aa: ASSLVGGLGVYEQY
v_gene: TRBV7-3
j_gene: TRBJ2-7

CDR3aa: ASSFGRGLDEQF
v_gene: TRBV7-2
j_gene: TRBJ2-1

CDR3aa: ASSSGSGGALH
v_gene: TRBV7-6
j_gene: TRBJ1-6

CDR3aa: ASSWRQGATGELF
v_gene: TRBV7-2
j_gene: TRBJ2-2

CDR3aa: ASSSQVGEAF
v_gene: TRBV19
j_gene: TRBJ1-1

CDR3aa: ASSDGMTAHYEQY
v_gene: TRBV25-1
j_gene: TRBJ2-7

CDR3aa: ASTLAGLGNIQY
v_gene: TRBV19
j_gene: TRBJ2-4

CDR3aa: ASSLVGPDTQY
v_gene: TRBV5-5
j_gene: TRBJ2-3

CDR3aa: ASKGREINYGYT
v_gene: TRBV6-5
j_gene: TRBJ1-2

CDR3aa: ASTPTGGSGRSPLH
v_gene: TRBV19
j_gene: TRBJ1-6

CDR3aa: ASSRSGRGNEQY
v_gene: TRBV12-3/TRBV12-4
j_gene: TRBJ2-7

CDR3aa: ASSATGIEAF
v_gene: TRBV2
j_gene: TRBJ1-1

CDR3aa: AISQDSTSYEQY
v_gene: TRBV10-3
j_gene: TRBJ2-7

CDR3aa: ASSFLYEQY
v_gene: TRBV6-2/TRBV6-3
j_gene: TRBJ2-7

CDR3aa: ASSLGVSYVPYT
v_gene: TRBV5-8
j_gene: TRBJ1-2

CDR3aa: ASSFGGNTGELF
v_gene: TRBV5-6
j_gene: TRBJ2-2